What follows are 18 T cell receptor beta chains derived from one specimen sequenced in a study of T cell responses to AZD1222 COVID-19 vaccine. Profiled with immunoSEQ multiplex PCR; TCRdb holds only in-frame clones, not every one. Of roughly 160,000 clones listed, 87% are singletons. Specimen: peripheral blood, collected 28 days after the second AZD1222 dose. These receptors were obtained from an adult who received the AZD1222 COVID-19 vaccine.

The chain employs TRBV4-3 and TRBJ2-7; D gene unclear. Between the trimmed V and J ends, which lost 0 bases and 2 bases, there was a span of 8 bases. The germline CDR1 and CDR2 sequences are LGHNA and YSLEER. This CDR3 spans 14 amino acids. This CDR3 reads CASSQDLETYEQYF. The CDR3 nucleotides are TGCGCCAGCAGCCAAGATCTGGAAACCTACGAGCAGTACTTC.

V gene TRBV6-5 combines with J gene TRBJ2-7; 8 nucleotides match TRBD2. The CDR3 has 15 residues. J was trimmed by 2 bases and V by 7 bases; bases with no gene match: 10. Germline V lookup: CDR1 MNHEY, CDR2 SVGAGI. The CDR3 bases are TGTGCCAGCACTCCTTTAGGCGGGGGGCCCTACGAGCAGTACTTC. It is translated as CASTPLGGGPYEQYF.

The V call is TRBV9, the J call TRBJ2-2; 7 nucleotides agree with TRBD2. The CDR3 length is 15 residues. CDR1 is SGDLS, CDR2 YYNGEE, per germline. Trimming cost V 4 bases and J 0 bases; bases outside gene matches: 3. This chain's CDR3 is CASSSTSANTGELFF. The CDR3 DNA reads TGTGCCAGCAGCTCCACTAGCGCGAACACCGGGGAGCTGTTTTTT.

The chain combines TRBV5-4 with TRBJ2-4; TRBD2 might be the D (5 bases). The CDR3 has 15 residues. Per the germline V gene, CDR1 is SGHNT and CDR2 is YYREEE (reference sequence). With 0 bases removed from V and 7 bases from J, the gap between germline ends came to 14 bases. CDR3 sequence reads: CASSLAGNSFNIQYF. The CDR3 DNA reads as TGTGCCAGCAGCTTGGCCGGGAACTCTTTCAACATTCAGTACTTC.

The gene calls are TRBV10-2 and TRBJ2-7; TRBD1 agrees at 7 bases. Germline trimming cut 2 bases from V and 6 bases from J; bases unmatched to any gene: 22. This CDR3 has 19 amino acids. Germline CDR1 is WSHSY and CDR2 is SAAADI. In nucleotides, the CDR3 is TGCGCCAGCAGTGAGGCTTATCGGACAGGCCGAGGGGGTGTTGGCGAGCAGTACTTC. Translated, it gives CASSEAYRTGRGGVGEQYF.

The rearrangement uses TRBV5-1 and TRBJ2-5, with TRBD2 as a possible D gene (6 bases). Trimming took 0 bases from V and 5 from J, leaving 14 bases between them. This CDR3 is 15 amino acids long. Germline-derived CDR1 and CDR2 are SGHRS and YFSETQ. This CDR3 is CASSLVPGVEETQYF. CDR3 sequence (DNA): TGCGCCAGCAGCTTGGTCCCGGGGGTGGAGGAGACCCAGTACTTC.

The CDR3 region has the DNA TGTGCCAGCAGTTACTCGGTGGGACTAAGCAACGAGCAGTACTTC. Translated, it gives CASSYSVGLSNEQYF. The chain couples TRBV6-2 or TRBV6-3 to TRBJ2-7, with 7 bases lining up with TRBD2. The length of the CDR3 is 15 residues. Per germline, CDR1 MNHEY and CDR2 SVGEGT. With 0 bases clipped from V and 5 bases from J, the junction kept 7 bases outside the gene matches.

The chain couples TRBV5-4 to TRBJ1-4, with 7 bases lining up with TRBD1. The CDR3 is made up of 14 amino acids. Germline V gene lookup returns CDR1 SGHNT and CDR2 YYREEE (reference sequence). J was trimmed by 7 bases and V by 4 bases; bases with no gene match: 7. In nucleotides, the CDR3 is TGTGCCAGCAGCACAACAGGGGAGAGTGAAAAACTGTTTTTT. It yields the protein CASSTTGESEKLFF.

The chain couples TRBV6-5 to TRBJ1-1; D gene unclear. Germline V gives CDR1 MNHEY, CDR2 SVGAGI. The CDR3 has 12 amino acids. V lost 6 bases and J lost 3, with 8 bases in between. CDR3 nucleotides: TGTGCCAGCAGCATCACAGACACTGAAGCTTTCTTT. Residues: CASSITDTEAFF.

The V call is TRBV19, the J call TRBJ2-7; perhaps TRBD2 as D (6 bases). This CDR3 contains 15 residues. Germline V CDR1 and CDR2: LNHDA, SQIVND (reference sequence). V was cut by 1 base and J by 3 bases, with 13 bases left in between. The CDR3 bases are TGTGCCAGTAGTATAGTCGGAGGGGCCGGCTACGAGCAGTACTTC. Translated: CASSIVGGAGYEQYF.

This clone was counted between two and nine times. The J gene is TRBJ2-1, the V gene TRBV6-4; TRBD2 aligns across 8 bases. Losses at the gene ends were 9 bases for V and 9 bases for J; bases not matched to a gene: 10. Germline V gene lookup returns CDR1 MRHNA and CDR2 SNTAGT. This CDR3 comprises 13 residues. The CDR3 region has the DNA TGTGCCAGTGCCGGGACTAGTATCGGTGAGCAGTTCTTC. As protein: CASAGTSIGEQFF.

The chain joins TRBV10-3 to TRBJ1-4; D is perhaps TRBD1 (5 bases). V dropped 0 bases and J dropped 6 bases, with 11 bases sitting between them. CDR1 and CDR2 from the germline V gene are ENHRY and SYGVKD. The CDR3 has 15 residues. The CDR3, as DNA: TGTGCCATCAGTGAGTCCCAGGGACGGGATGAAAAACTGTTTTTT. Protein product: CAISESQGRDEKLFF.

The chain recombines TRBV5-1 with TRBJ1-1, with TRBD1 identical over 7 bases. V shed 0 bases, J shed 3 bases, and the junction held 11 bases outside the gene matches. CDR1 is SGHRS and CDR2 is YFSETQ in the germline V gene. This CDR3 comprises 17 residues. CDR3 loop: CASSLVVSGGGHTEAFF. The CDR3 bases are TGCGCCAGCAGCTTGGTGGTGTCAGGGGGGGGACACACTGAAGCTTTCTTT.

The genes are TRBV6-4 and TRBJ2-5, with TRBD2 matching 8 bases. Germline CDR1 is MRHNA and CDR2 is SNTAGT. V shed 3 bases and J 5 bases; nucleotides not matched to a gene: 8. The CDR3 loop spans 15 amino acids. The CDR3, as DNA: TGTGCCAGCAGTGAACGGGCCTCGGGAGGGGAGACCCAGTACTTC. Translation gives CASSERASGGETQYF.

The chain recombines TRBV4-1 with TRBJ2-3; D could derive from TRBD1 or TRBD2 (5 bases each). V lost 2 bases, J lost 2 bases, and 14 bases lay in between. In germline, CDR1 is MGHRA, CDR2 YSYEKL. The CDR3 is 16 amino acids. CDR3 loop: CASSQSGQLHTDTQYF. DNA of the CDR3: TGCGCCAGCAGCCAATCGGGGCAACTCCACACAGATACGCAGTATTTT.

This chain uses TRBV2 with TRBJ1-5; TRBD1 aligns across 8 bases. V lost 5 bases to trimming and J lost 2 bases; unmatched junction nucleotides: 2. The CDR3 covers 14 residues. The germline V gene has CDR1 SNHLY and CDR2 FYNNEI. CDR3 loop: CASSPDRGNQPQHF. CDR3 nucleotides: TGTGCCAGCAGTCCGGACAGGGGCAATCAGCCCCAGCATTTT.

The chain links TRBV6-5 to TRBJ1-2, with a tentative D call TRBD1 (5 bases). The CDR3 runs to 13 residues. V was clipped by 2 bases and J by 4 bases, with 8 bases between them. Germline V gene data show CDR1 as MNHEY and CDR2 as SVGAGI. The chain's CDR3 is CASSYKGPYGYTF. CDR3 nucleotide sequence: TGTGCCAGCAGTTACAAGGGGCCCTATGGCTACACCTTC.

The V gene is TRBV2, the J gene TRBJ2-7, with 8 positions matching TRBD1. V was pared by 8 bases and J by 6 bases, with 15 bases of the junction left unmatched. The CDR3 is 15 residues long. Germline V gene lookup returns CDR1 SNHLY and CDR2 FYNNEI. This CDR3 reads CASYGGAGQDSEQYF. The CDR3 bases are TGTGCCAGCTACGGAGGTGCGGGACAGGATTCCGAGCAGTACTTC.